This T cell receptor (beta chain) came from a study of shared clonotypes between healthy human individuals. A remark on this clone: Its antigen is currently unknown.

Trimming removed 1 base from V and 7 bases from J, with 17 bases in between. The germline gives CDR1 MDHEN, CDR2 SYDVKM. The CDR3 extends over 16 amino acids. Study-level findings and limits: The small donor group covered limited genetic and exposure diversity. Some naive CD4 clonotypes, roughly 4.5%, turned up in common across four donors.

Libraries were prepared by immunoSEQ multiplex PCR; TCRdb keeps only in-frame clonotypes and omits some of them. Altogether around 1.1 million clones are present, approximately 78% being singletons, with the ten largest covering around 0.6%. All donors were healthy HIV-negative adults lacking recent acute infections or vaccinations. The rearrangement links TRBV28 to TRBJ2-1, with D maybe TRBD2 (5 bases). Sequenced material: memory CD4+ T cells from PBMCs. The subset was: CD45RA-negative fraction. The clonotype comes from a man aged 18 to 35 in good health. Some clones in this sample may be carry-over from other donors' samples. CDR3 protein: CASSLLGTSDWNEQFF. The CDR3 DNA is TGTGCCAGCAGTTTATTAGGAACTAGTGATTGGAATGAGCAGTTCTTC.